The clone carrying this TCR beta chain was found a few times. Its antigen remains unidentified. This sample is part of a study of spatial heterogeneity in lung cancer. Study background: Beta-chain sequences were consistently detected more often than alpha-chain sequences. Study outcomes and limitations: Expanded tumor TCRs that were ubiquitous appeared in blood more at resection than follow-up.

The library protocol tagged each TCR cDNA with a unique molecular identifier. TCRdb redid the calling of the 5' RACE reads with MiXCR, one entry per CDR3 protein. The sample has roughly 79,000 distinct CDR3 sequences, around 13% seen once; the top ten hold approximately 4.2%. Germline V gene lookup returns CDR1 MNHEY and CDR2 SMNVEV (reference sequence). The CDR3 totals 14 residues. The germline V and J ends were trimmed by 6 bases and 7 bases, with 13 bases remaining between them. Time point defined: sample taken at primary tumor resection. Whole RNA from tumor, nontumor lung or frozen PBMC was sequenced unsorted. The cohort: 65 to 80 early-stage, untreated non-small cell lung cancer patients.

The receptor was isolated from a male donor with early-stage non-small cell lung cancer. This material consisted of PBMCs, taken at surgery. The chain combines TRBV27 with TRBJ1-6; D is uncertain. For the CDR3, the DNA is TGTGCCAGCAGACCGGGCCCGGAGAATTCACCCCTCCACTTT. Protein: CASRPGPENSPLHF.